This paragraph covers one T cell receptor (beta chain) sequence. Trimming left V 4 bases short and J 4 bases short, with 21 bases between. Germline loops: CDR1 SGHRS, CDR2 YFSETQ. This CDR3 spans 17 amino acids. Assay used: immunoSEQ multiplex PCR; TCRdb lists only in-frame clones, some missing. The data contain about 340,000 clones, around 83% of them singletons. This entry belongs to a study of blood T cell repertoires in COVID-19. Study-wide background: COVID-19 samples collected from the United States, Italy and Spain covered acute and convalescent phases. PBMCs, B-cell-depleted T cells, or T cells were the source of the cDNA or gDNA that made up the material.

The clonotype was recovered from a man in his thirties or forties with active or convalescent COVID-19. V and J are TRBV5-1 and TRBJ1-5; tentatively, D is TRBD1 (6 bases). The sequenced sample was peripheral blood. The CDR3 region has the DNA TGCGCCAGCAGCCTCTCTCCCCGGGACACTTTTAATCAGCCCCAGCATTTT. It is translated as CASSLSPRDTFNQPQHF.